This T cell receptor (beta chain) was found in a study of CD8 T cells in Susac syndrome. Germline-derived CDR1 and CDR2 are DFQATT and SNEGSKA (reference sequence). CDR3 length: 16 amino acids. J lost 2 bases, V lost 2 bases, and 8 bases had no gene match. RNA was extracted with the RNeasy kit, and a quantity of roughly 0.45 to 1 ug was reverse transcribed using random hexamers. The authors amplified TCR beta CDR3 across 54 Vbeta and 13 Jbeta using immunoSEQ multiplex PCR. TCRdb passed the immunoSEQ multiplex PCR reads through MiXCR, listing each CDR3 protein once. The sample lists hundreds of thousands of distinct CDR3 sequences, 90% to 95% seen once, with about 0.07% in the top ten.

Sequenced input: CD4+ T cells from PBMCs. The J gene is TRBJ1-3, the V gene TRBV20-1; TRBD1 agrees at 8 bases. This clonotype originated in a human donor with multiple sclerosis. The CDR3 bases are TGCAGTGCTAGATCCGCGACAGGGGAAGCTGGAAACACCATATATTTT. Encoded protein: CSARSATGEAGNTIYF.